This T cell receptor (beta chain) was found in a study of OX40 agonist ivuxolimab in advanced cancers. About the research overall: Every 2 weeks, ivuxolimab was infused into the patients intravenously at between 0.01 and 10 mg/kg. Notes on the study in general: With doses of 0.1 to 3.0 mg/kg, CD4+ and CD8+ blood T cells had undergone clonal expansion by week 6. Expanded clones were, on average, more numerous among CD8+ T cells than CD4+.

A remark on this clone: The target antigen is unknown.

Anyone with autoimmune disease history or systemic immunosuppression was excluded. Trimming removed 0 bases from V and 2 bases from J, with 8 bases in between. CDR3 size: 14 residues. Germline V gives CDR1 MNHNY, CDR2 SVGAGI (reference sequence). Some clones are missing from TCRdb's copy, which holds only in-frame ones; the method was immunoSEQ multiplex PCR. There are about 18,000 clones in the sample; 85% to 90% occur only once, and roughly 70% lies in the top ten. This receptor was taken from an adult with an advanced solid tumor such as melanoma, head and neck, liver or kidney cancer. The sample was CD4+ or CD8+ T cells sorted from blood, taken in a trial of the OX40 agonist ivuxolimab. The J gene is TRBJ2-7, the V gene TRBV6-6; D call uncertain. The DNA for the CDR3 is TGTGCCAGCAGTTACTCGATTGTTCCCTACGAGCAGTACTTC. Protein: CASSYSIVPYEQYF.